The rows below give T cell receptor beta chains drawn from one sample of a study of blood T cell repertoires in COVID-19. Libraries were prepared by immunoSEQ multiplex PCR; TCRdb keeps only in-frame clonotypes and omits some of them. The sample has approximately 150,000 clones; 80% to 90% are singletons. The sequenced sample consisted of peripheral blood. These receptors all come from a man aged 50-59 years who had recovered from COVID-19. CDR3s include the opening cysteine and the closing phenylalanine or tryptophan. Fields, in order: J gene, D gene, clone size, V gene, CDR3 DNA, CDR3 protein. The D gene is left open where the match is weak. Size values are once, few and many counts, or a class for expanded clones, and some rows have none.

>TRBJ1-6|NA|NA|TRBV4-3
TGCGCCAGCAGCCGCAACCCAGGGTCGGGCTCCTATAATTCACCCCTCCACTTT
CASSRNPGSGSYNSPLHF
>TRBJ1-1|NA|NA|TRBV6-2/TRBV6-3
TGTGCCAGCAGTTACTCATGGGGCGCCGACACTGAAGCTTTCTTT
CASSYSWGADTEAFF
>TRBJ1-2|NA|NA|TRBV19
TGTGCCAGTAGTATACCCCTCCGGGACTATGGCTACACCTTC
CASSIPLRDYGYTF
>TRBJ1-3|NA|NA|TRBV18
TGTGCCAGCGCGGTCCAGTCTACAGGAAACACCATATATTTT
CASAVQSTGNTIYF
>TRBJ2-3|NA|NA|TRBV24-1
TGTGCCACCAGTGGTGTAACAGGGACAGATACGCAGTATTTT
CATSGVTGTDTQYF
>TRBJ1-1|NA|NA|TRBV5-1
TGCGCCAGCAGCTTGGCTAACAGGGCCACTGAAGCTTTCTTT
CASSLANRATEAFF
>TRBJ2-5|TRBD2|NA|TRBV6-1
TGTGCCAGCAGTGAACTAGCGGGGGGGCAAGAGACCCAGTACTTC
CASSELAGGQETQYF
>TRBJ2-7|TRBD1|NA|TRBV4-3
TGCGCCAGCAGCCAAGAAGAGTCAGGGGGCTACGAGCAGTACTTC
CASSQEESGGYEQYF
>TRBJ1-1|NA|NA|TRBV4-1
TGCGCCAGCACTTTAACGGTGAACACTGAAGCTTTCTTT
CASTLTVNTEAFF
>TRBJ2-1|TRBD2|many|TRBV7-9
TGTGCCAGCACCCTAACTAGCGGGGGGGCCCAGTTCTTC
CASTLTSGGAQFF
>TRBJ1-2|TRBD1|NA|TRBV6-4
TGTGCCAGCACCGAAAGAAGGACAGGGGGTGCTAACTATGGCTACACCTTC
CASTERRTGGANYGYTF
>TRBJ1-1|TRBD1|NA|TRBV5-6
TGTGCCAGCAGCCCAAGACGGACAGGGGTGACGAACACTGAAGCTTTCTTT
CASSPRRTGVTNTEAFF
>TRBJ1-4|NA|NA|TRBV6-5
TGTGCCAGCAGTTACACAACAGGGTTAGGTGGTGAAAAACTGTTTTTT
CASSYTTGLGGEKLFF
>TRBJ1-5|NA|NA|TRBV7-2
TGTGCCAGCAGCCTCGAGGTTCAGCCCCAGCATTTT
CASSLEVQPQHF
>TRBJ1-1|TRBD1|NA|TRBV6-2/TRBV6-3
TGTGCCAGCAGTCCACAGACAGGGAGAGACGCTGAAGCTTTCTTT
CASSPQTGRDAEAFF
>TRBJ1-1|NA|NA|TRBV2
TGTGCCAGCAGTGCCGGAGCGAACACTGAAGCTTTCTTT
CASSAGANTEAFF
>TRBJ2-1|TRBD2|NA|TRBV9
TGTGCCAGCAGCCACCTACTAGCGGGGGGCCCCTCCTACAATGAGCAGTTCTTC
CASSHLLAGGPSYNEQFF
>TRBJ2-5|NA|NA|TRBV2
TGTGCCAGCAGTACCAGGACTATCCTAACACGAGAGACCCAGTACTTC
CASSTRTILTRETQYF
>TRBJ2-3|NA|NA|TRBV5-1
TGCGCCAGCAGATTGTCCCTTAGCGGAAGCACAGATACGCAGTATTTT
CASRLSLSGSTDTQYF
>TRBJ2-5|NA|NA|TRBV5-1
TGCGCCAGCACCCGGGGACTTGAAGAGACCCAGTACTTC
CASTRGLEETQYF
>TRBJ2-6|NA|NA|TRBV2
TGTGCCAGCAGTGAAACTGTGTCCTCTGGGGCCAACGTCCTGACTTTC
CASSETVSSGANVLTF
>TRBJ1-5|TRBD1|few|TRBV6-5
TGTGCCAGCGAGGACAGGGCGAATCAGCCCCAGCATTTT
CASEDRANQPQHF
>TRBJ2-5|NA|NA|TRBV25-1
TGTGCCAGCAGTGAGATTTTGTTCAGGCAAGAGACCCAGTACTTC
CASSEILFRQETQYF
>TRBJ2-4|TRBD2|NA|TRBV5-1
TGCGCCAGCAGCGAGGGACTAGCGTTAAACATTCAGTACTTC
CASSEGLALNIQYF
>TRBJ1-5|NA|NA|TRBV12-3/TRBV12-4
TGTGCCAGCAGTTTAGCCCTGTTCCAGCCCCAGCATTTT
CASSLALFQPQHF
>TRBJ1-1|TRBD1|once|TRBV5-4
TGTGCCAGCACCCCGGACAGGACCGGCACTGAAGCTTTCTTT
CASTPDRTGTEAFF
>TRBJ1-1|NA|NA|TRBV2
TGTGCCAGCAGCCCAAGTCGCAGGGTCCGTGAAGCTTTCTTT
CASSPSRRVREAFF
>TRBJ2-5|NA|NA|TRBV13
TGTGCCAGCGGCCCATCGGGGGGCATTGAAGAGACCCAGTACTTC
CASGPSGGIEETQYF
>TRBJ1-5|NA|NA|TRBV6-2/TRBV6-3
TGTGCCAGCAGCCAGGACCGGGACACCAATCAGCCCCAGCATTTT
CASSQDRDTNQPQHF
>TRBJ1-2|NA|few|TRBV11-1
TGTGCCAGCAGCTCAACGAACAGGAACTATGGCTACACCTTC
CASSSTNRNYGYTF
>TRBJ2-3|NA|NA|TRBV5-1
TGCGCCAGCAGCTTGGCAGGAGATACGCAGTATTTT
CASSLAGDTQYF
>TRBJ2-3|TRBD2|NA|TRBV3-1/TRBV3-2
TGTGCCAGCAGCCGACCTAGCGGAAGCACAGATACGCAGTATTTT
CASSRPSGSTDTQYF
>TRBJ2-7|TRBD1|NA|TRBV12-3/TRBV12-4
TGTGCCAGCAGCTTGGACAGGGACGAGCAGTACTTC
CASSLDRDEQYF
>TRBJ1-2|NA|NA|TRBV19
TGTGCCAGTAGTCCCGGTTCTAACTATGGCTACACCTTC
CASSPGSNYGYTF
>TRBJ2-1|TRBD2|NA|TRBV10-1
TGCGCCAGCAGTACATGGCTAGCGGATGAGCAGTTCTTC
CASSTWLADEQFF